These 32 T cell receptor beta chains share one sample of origin, sequenced in a study of early T cells in non-severe SARS-CoV-2 infection. TCRdb re-called the 5' RACE reads through MiXCR, storing one row per CDR3 protein. The data hold 25,000 to 30,000 distinct CDR3 sequences, with roughly 5% observed a single time. Sequencing input: whole blood. The receptors come from an adult who was a healthcare worker with PCR-confirmed SARS-CoV-2 infection or an uninfected control (not recorded which).

This clonotype was recorded many times. The chain carries TRBV20-1 and TRBJ2-2; the D gene is possibly TRBD2 (5 bases). The CDR3 is 15 residues long. The germline gives CDR1 DFQATT, CDR2 SNEGSKA (reference sequence). Trimming took off 0 bases at V and 4 bases at J, with 12 bases between the two ends. CDR3: CSARDARRGTGELFF. The CDR3 DNA reads TGCAGTGCTAGAGATGCCAGACGGGGCACCGGGGAGCTGTTTTTT.

This clonotype was observed at least ten times. The V call is TRBV6-6, the J call TRBJ2-3; D is perhaps TRBD2 (6 bases). CDR1 MNHNY and CDR2 SVGAGI come from the germline V gene (reference sequence). There are 15 residues in the CDR3. With 4 bases removed from V and 1 base from J, the gap between germline ends came to 12 bases. Here the CDR3 reads CASSSPQRGTDTQYF. DNA of the CDR3: TGTGCCAGCAGTTCTCCGCAGCGGGGCACAGATACGCAGTATTTT.

The sample holds many counts of this clonotype. The chain employs TRBV29-1 and TRBJ1-1; TRBD1 might be the D (6 bases). The CDR3 spans 13 residues. With 7 bases removed from V and 2 bases from J, the gap between germline ends came to 14 bases. Germline V CDR1 and CDR2: SQVTM, ANQGSEA. The DNA for the CDR3 is TGCAGCGCATGGGGGGCGGAAAACACTGAAGCTTTCTTT. Protein sequence: CSAWGAENTEAFF. Full variable domain (rest looked up from reference TRBV29-1 and TRBJ1-1): SAVISQKPSRDICQRGTSLTIQCQVDSQVTMMFWYRQQPGQSLTLIATANQGSEATYESGFVIDKFPISRPNLTFSTLTVSNMSPEDSSIYLCSAWGAENTEAFFGQGTRLTVV.

This clonotype came up many times. J is TRBJ2-5 and V is TRBV29-1; D is perhaps TRBD2 (6 bases). Germline V gene data show CDR1 as SQVTM and CDR2 as ANQGSEA. V was clipped by 4 bases and J by 5 bases, with 14 bases between them. There are 13 residues in the CDR3. In DNA, the CDR3 is TGCAGCGTTGTCACCACGGGGAGGGAGACCCAGTACTTC. Its translation: CSVVTTGRETQYF.

This clonotype has a count of ten or more. CDR3 DNA: TGTGCCAGCAAAATAGCGGGAGGGTACCACAATGAGCAGTTCTTC. It is translated as CASKIAGGYHNEQFF. The rearrangement joins TRBV6-2 or TRBV6-3 to TRBJ2-1; 11 nucleotides align to TRBD2. CDR1 is MNHEY, CDR2 SVGEGT, per germline. There are 15 residues in the CDR3. The V gene end was trimmed by 7 bases and the J gene end by 5 bases; junction bases not matched to a gene: 7.

This clonotype was counted at least ten times. The chain links TRBV4-3 to TRBJ1-2; D is possibly TRBD1 (6 bases). CDR1 and CDR2 (germline): LGHNA, YSLEER. V lost 1 base and J 8 bases, leaving 8 bases between the germline ends. There are 12 residues in the CDR3. Here the CDR3 DNA reads TGCGCCAGCAGCCAAGCAGGGGTCGGCTACACCTTC. Translating it yields CASSQAGVGYTF.

This clonotype occurred many times. The chain employs TRBV20-1 and TRBJ2-7; 8 nucleotides agree with TRBD2. The CDR3 runs 14 residues. The germline CDR1 and CDR2 sequences are DFQATT and SNEGSKA (reference sequence). V gave up 6 bases and J gave up 2 bases; unmatched junction bases: 9. The CDR3 DNA follows: TGCAGTGCGGTTGCGGGGGGAGAGACCTACGAGCAGTACTTC. As protein: CSAVAGGETYEQYF.

This clonotype showed up just a few times. V is TRBV12-3 or TRBV12-4 and J is TRBJ2-1, with 10 nucleotides matching TRBD1. J gave up 10 bases and V 10 bases, and 16 bases lay outside the gene matches. The CDR3 length is 15 residues. Here the CDR3 reads CATRPGTGVAREQFF. CDR3 coding DNA: TGTGCCACCAGACCGGGGACAGGGGTGGCCCGCGAGCAGTTCTTC.

In this sample, this clonotype turned up many times. The CDR3 here is CASGLGQGARNEQFF. The CDR3 DNA is TGTGCTAGTGGTTTGGGGCAGGGGGCGCGCAATGAGCAGTTCTTC. The rearrangement links TRBV12-5 to TRBJ2-1, with TRBD1 matching over 8 bases. The CDR3 runs 15 residues. Trimming cost V 1 base and J 6 bases; bases outside gene matches: 5. Germline CDR1 and CDR2: LGHNT and FRNRAP.

The chain carries TRBV14 and TRBJ1-4, with D uncertain. V was pared by 0 bases and J by 8 bases, with 10 bases between. This CDR3 comprises 14 residues. Germline V gene data show CDR1 as SGHDN and CDR2 as FVKESK. In DNA form, the CDR3 reads TGTGCCAGCAGCCAAGATACCGTGGTCGAAAAACTGTTTTTT. Translation: CASSQDTVVEKLFF. The full variable domain, rest sourced from reference TRBV14 and TRBJ1-4, is EAGVTQFPSHSVIEKGQTVTLRCDPISGHDNLYWYRRVMGKEIKFLLHFVKESKQDESGMPNNRFLAERTGGTYSTLKVQPAELEDSGVYFCASSQDTVVEKLFFGSGTQLSVL.

This clonotype was seen at least ten times. V is TRBV28 and J is TRBJ2-7, with D unresolved. This CDR3 has 16 amino acids. Trimming took off 3 bases at V and 1 base at J, with 16 bases between the two ends. Germline assignment: CDR1 MDHEN and CDR2 SYDVKM. Written as DNA, the CDR3 is TGTGCCAGCAGTTTGGGCGTACTTGAACTGTCCTACGAGCAGTACTTC. Translated, it gives CASSLGVLELSYEQYF.

This clonotype appeared a few times. The chain employs TRBV7-8 and TRBJ1-1; D is perhaps TRBD1 (5 bases). The CDR3 is 14 amino acids. Trimming shortened V by 1 base and J by 4 bases, and 10 bases separated the two germline ends. CDR1 is SGHVS and CDR2 is FQNEAQ in the germline V gene. The CDR3 DNA follows: TGTGCCAGCAGCTTAGTATCTGGGGCCACTGAAGCTTTCTTT. Its translation: CASSLVSGATEAFF. The whole variable domain, filled in from reference TRBV7-8 and TRBJ1-1, reads GAGVSQSPRYKVAKRGQDVALRCDPISGHVSLFWYQQALGQGPEFLTYFQNEAQLDKSGLPSDRFFAERPEGSVSTLKIQRTQQEDSAVYLCASSLVSGATEAFFGQGTRLTVV.

This clonotype showed up many times. The genes are TRBV4-2 and TRBJ2-7; D unresolved. V lost 4 bases and J lost 3, with 13 bases in between. CDR1 is LGHNA and CDR2 is YNFKEQ in the germline V gene. This CDR3 region has 14 residues. The DNA for the CDR3 is TGTGCCAGCAGCCCTGGTGGTATAGGCTACGAGCAGTACTTC. This translates into CASSPGGIGYEQYF.

This clonotype was detected many times. V gene TRBV28 combines with J gene TRBJ2-7; 9 nucleotides line up with TRBD2. The trim removed 5 bases at V and 7 bases at J, leaving 15 bases unmatched. This CDR3 is built from 16 residues. CDR1 and CDR2 from the germline V gene are MDHEN and SYDVKM. In DNA form, the CDR3 reads TGTGCCAGCAGTCAGGTGGCTAGCGGGGAGGGAGAGGAGCAGTACTTC. It specifies CASSQVASGEGEEQYF. Full variable domain (rest looked up from reference TRBV28 and TRBJ2-7): DVKVTQSSRYLVKRTGEKVFLECVQDMDHENMFWYRQDPGLGLRLIYFSYDVKMKEKGDIPEGYSVSREKKERFSLILESASTNQTSMYLCASSQVASGEGEEQYFGPGTRLTVT.

The V and J genes are TRBV6-6 and TRBJ1-2, with unresolved D. Germline V gene data show CDR1 as MNHNY and CDR2 as SVGAGI (reference sequence). This CDR3 is built from 13 residues. Trimming shortened V by 3 bases and J by 4 bases, and 9 bases separated the two germline ends. The DNA of the CDR3 is TGTGCCAGCAGTTATGACGGAGCCTATGGCTACACCTTC. This encodes CASSYDGAYGYTF.

This clonotype was detected many times. The V and J genes are TRBV30 and TRBJ1-2, with D possibly TRBD1 on 5 matching bases. This CDR3 is built from 13 residues. With 4 bases removed from V and 4 bases from J, the gap between germline ends came to 13 bases. The germline V gene has CDR1 GTSNPN and CDR2 SVGIG (reference sequence). Written as DNA, the CDR3 is TGTGCCTGGACCCCAGGGATCCTCTATGGCTACACCTTC. This gives the protein CAWTPGILYGYTF.

This clonotype has a count of ten or more. V is TRBV7-2 and J is TRBJ2-5; perhaps TRBD1 as D (5 bases). Germline V gene lookup returns CDR1 SGHTA and CDR2 FQGNSA. The CDR3 runs 14 residues. V was shortened by 2 bases and J by 5 bases, with 12 bases between the two germline ends. The CDR3 loop is CASSLIGQLETQYF. DNA for the CDR3: TGTGCCAGCAGCTTAATCGGACAATTGGAGACCCAGTACTTC.

This clonotype was counted at least ten times. V gene TRBV7-9 combines with J gene TRBJ2-2, with 8 bases lining up with TRBD2. After removal of 2 bases from V and 4 bases from J, the junction contained 6 bases not matched to a gene. This CDR3 spans 16 amino acids. Germline V gene lookup returns CDR1 SEHNR and CDR2 FQNEAQ (reference sequence). The CDR3 here is CASSLRRAGVTGELFF. The CDR3 bases are TGTGCCAGCAGCTTAAGGAGAGCGGGGGTCACCGGGGAGCTGTTTTTT.

This clonotype has at least ten counts. The rearrangement uses TRBV30 and TRBJ1-4, with TRBD1 matching 8 bases. The CDR3 contains 12 residues. Germline lookup yields CDR1 GTSNPN and CDR2 SVGIG (reference sequence). Trimming took 7 bases from V and 9 from J; bases not matched to a gene: 7. The CDR3 coding sequence is TGTGCCTTCAGGGGGCGGCTTAAAAAACTGTTTTTT. Encoded protein: CAFRGRLKKLFF.

This clonotype was seen ten or more times. This chain connects TRBV10-1 to TRBJ2-1; the match to TRBD2 covers 16 bases. The CDR3 is 22 amino acids. The ends lost 0 bases at V and 5 bases at J; junction bases unmatched: 16. The germline V gene encodes CDR1 WNHNN and CDR2 SYGVQD (reference sequence). The CDR3 protein is CASSESPGPPGLAGGPNNEQFF. The CDR3 region has the DNA TGCGCCAGCAGTGAGTCCCCAGGCCCACCGGGACTAGCGGGAGGGCCCAACAATGAGCAGTTCTTC.

The chain uses TRBV20-1 and TRBJ2-4; D gene ambiguous. This CDR3 is 11 amino acids long. With 6 bases removed from V and 9 bases from J, the gap between germline ends came to 12 bases. The germline CDR1 and CDR2 sequences are DFQATT and SNEGSKA (reference sequence). The CDR3 coding sequence is TGCAGTGCCCCCGCCGGCCTCATTCAGTACTTC. Translating gives CSAPAGLIQYF.

In this sample, this clonotype turned up many times. The V gene is TRBV5-1, the J gene TRBJ1-1, with TRBD1 matching over 9 bases. The CDR3 spans 17 residues. Unmatched junction bases numbered 15, after V lost 3 bases and J lost 6 bases. Germline V gene data show CDR1 as SGHRS and CDR2 as YFSETQ. The CDR3 nucleotides are TGCGCCAGCAGCTCTAATACCGGGACAGGGTGGTTCCCTGAAGCTTTCTTT. The encoded protein is CASSSNTGTGWFPEAFF.

This clonotype has a count of ten or more. The chain recombines TRBV6-6 with TRBJ2-7, with 12 bases identical to TRBD2. The trim removed 6 bases at V and 3 bases at J, leaving 6 bases unmatched. CDR1 is MNHNY and CDR2 is SVGAGI in the germline V gene (reference sequence). There are 15 residues in the CDR3. This chain's CDR3 is CASRGLAGEIYEQYF. Here the CDR3 DNA reads TGTGCCAGCAGGGGACTAGCGGGCGAGATCTACGAGCAGTACTTC.

This clonotype was counted ten times or more. The chain joins TRBV3-1 to TRBJ2-7; D is uncertain. V was shortened by 0 bases and J by 5 bases, with 11 bases between the two germline ends. The CDR3 loop spans 14 amino acids. Germline values: CDR1 LGHDT, CDR2 YNNKEL (reference sequence). CDR3 sequence: CASSQEGRTHEQYF. CDR3 DNA sequence: TGTGCCAGCAGCCAAGAGGGTCGGACCCACGAGCAGTACTTC.

There are many counts of this clonotype. The V call is TRBV20-1, the J call TRBJ1-1, with D possibly matching TRBD1 (6 bases). V was shortened by 5 bases and J by 5 bases, with 15 bases between the two germline ends. The CDR3 is 13 residues long. The germline gives CDR1 DFQATT, CDR2 SNEGSKA (reference sequence). CDR3 amino acids: CSAGRGPGTEAFF. CDR3 coding DNA: TGCAGTGCTGGCAGGGGCCCGGGGACTGAAGCTTTCTTT.

Within the sample, this clonotype is medium-sized. V and J are TRBV7-8 and TRBJ2-1; 8 nucleotides align to TRBD2. CDR1 and CDR2 from the germline V gene are SGHVS and FQNEAQ. This CDR3 region has 18 residues. With 5 bases clipped from V and 1 base from J, the junction kept 13 bases outside the gene matches. CDR3 DNA sequence: TGTGCCAGCAGCCCAAGGGCGGGAGCGGGAGAGTCCTACAATGAGCAGTTCTTC. As protein: CASSPRAGAGESYNEQFF.

By its share, this clonotype is medium-sized. J is TRBJ2-5 and V is TRBV11-1; TRBD2 matches at 13 bases. The CDR3 has 16 residues. In germline, CDR1 is SGHAT, CDR2 FQDESV (reference sequence). Losses at the gene ends were 3 bases for V and 2 bases for J; bases not matched to a gene: 3. CDR3 amino acids: CASSFGTSGVQETQYF. The CDR3 DNA reads TGTGCCAGCAGCTTCGGGACTAGCGGGGTTCAAGAGACCCAGTACTTC.

At least ten counts were recorded for this clonotype. The chain has TRBV19 and TRBJ2-5; D call uncertain. The germline CDR1 and CDR2 sequences are LNHDA and SQIVND (reference sequence). The length of the CDR3 is 16 residues. V lost 3 bases and J 5 bases, leaving 19 bases between the germline ends. CDR3 sequence: CASSMRSSGHRETQYF. CDR3 sequence (DNA): TGTGCCAGTAGTATGCGATCCTCCGGGCACCGGGAGACCCAGTACTTC.

This clonotype was seen at least ten times. The chain employs TRBV12-3 or TRBV12-4 and TRBJ2-3; 7 bases align to TRBD2. The CDR3 length is 15 residues. Losses at the gene ends were 2 bases for V and 3 bases for J; bases not matched to a gene: 5. CDR3 region: CASSLRSGGTDTQYF. The CDR3 DNA sequence: TGTGCCAGCAGTTTAAGATCGGGAGGTACAGATACGCAGTATTTT.

This clonotype occurred many times. V is TRBV18 and J is TRBJ2-5; 8 bases line up with TRBD1. The junction had 5 bases not matched to a gene; V was cut back by 4 bases and J by 4 bases. CDR1 and CDR2 (germline): KGHSH, LQKENI. The CDR3 runs 14 residues. CDR3 region: CASSRSQGAETQYF. The CDR3 coding sequence is TGTGCCAGCTCACGAAGTCAGGGGGCAGAGACCCAGTACTTC. The entire variable domain, with the rest obtained from reference TRBV18 and TRBJ2-5, is as follows: NAGVMQNPRHLVRRRGQEARLRCSPMKGHSHVYWYRQLPEEGLKFMVYLQKENIIDESGMPKERFSAEFPKEGPSILRIQQVVRGDSAAYFCASSRSQGAETQYFGPGTRLLVL.

This clonotype was picked up many times. This rearrangement joins TRBV7-6 to TRBJ2-1; D is ambiguous. Trimming pared 1 base from V and 1 base from J, leaving 8 bases between. Germline CDR1 and CDR2: SGHVS and FNYEAQ. This CDR3 is built from 15 residues. The CDR3 DNA reads as TGTGCCAGCAGCTTAGACTGGGGTTCCTACAATGAGCAGTTCTTC. Translated: CASSLDWGSYNEQFF.

This clonotype has a count of ten or more. The chain is built from TRBV29-1 and TRBJ2-1; the D gene could be TRBD1 or TRBD2 (5 bases each). CDR1 and CDR2 (germline): SQVTM, ANQGSEA. CDR3 length: 13 amino acids. Trimming removed 7 bases at V and 9 bases at J, with 19 bases between. For the CDR3, the DNA is TGCAGCGGAACTAGATCTCGGCAGGGTGAGCAGTTCTTC. It encodes CSGTRSRQGEQFF.